This TCR beta chain stems from a study of cytomegalovirus exposure and HLA in healthy donors. Study information: The same platform was used for the 120 validation repertoires and the 650 to 800 first-cohort repertoires, a later analysis reported. Study outcomes and limitations: According to reports, the classifier identified cytomegalovirus status with high specificity and sensitivity. Cytomegalovirus association was assigned to 150 to 200 TCR beta chains.

A note on this clone: Its antigen is currently unknown.

TCRdb's table, derived via immunoSEQ multiplex PCR, lists solely in-frame clones and lacks some. Of about 160,000 clones detected, 86% appear once; the ten largest clones hold around 2.4%. Among the 120 or so subjects of the validation cohort, separate from the roughly 600-subject first cohort, were the donors. The TCR originated in a woman under 30 in good health and CMV-seronegative. Material for sequencing was PBMCs.

The CDR3 nucleotides are TGCGCCAGCAGCCAAGATTTGGGACAGGGGCAGTACTTC. It yields the protein CASSQDLGQGQYF. The chain links TRBV4-3 to TRBJ2-7, with 9 positions matching TRBD1. Unmatched junction bases numbered 3, after V lost 0 bases and J lost 9 bases. The length of the CDR3 is 13 residues. Per germline, CDR1 LGHNA and CDR2 YSLEER.